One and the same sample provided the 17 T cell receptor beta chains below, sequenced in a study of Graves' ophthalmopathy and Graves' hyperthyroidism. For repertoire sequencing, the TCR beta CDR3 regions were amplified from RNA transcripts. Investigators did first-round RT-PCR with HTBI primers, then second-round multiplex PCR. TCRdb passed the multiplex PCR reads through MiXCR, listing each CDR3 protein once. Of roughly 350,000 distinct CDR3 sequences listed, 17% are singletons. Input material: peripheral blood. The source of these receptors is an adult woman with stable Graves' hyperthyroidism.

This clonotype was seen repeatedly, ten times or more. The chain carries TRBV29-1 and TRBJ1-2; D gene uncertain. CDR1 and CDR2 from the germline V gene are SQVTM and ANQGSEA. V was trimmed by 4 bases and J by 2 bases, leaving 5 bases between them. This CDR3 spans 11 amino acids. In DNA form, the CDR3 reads TGCAGCGTTGTACAGAACTATGGCTACACCTTC. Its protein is CSVVQNYGYTF.

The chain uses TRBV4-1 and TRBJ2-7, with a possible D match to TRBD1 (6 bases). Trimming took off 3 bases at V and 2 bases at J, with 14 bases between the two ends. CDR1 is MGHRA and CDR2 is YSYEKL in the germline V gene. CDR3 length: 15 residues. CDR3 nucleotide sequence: TGCGCCAGCAGCCAGGGGGCCGGGGAGACCTACGAGCAGTACTTC. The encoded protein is CASSQGAGETYEQYF.

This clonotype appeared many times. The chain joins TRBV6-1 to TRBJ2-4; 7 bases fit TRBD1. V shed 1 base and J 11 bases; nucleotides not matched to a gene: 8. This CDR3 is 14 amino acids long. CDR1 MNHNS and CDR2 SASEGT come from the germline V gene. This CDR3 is CASSEEGTVAFQYF. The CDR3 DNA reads TGTGCCAGCAGTGAAGAAGGGACAGTTGCTTTTCAGTACTTC.

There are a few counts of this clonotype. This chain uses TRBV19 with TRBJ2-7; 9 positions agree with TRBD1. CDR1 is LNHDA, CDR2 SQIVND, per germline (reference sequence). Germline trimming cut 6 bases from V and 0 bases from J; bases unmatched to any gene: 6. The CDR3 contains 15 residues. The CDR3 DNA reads TGTGCCAGTAGCCTCCGGACAGGGGACTCCTACGAGCAGTACTTC. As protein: CASSLRTGDSYEQYF. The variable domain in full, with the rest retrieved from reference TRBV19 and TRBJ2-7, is DGGITQSPKYLFRKEGQNVTLSCEQNLNHDAMYWYRQDPGQGLRLIYYSQIVNDFQKGDIAEGYSVSREKKESFPLTVTSAQKNPTAFYLCASSLRTGDSYEQYFGPGTRLTVT.

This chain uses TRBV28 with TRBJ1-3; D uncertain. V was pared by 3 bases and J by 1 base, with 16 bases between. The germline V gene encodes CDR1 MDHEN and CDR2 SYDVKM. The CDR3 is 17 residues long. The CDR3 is CASSFGRSWGSGNTIYF. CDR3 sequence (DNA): TGTGCCAGCAGTTTTGGGCGGAGCTGGGGATCTGGAAACACCATATATTTT.

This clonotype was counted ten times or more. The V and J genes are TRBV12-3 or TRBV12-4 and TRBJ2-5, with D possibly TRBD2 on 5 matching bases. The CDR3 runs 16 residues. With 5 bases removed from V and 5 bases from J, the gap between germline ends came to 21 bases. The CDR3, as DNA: TGTGCCAGCAGTCCCACTAGTGGGCCGCTGGTGGAGACCCAGTACTTC. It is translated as CASSPTSGPLVETQYF.

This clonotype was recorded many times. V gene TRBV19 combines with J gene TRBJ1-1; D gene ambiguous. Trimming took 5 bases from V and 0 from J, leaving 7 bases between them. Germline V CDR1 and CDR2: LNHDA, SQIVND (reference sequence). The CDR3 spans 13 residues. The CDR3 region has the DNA TGTGCCAGTAGTCCAGGTTTGAACACTGAAGCTTTCTTT. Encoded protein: CASSPGLNTEAFF.

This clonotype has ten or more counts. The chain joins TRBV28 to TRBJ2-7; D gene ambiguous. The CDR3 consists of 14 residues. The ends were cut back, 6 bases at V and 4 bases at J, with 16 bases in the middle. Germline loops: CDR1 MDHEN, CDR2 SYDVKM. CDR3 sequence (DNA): TGTGCCAGCAGCCCAGGCCTCACGTGGTACGAGCAGTACTTC. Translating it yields CASSPGLTWYEQYF.

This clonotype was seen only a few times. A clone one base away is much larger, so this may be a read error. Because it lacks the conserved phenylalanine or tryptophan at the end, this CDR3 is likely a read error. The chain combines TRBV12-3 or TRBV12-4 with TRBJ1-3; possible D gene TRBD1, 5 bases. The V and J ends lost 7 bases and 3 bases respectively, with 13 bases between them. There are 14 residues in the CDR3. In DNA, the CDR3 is TGTGCCAGCATCATGGGGGTCCTTGGAAACACCATATATCTT. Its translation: CASIMGVLGNTIYL.

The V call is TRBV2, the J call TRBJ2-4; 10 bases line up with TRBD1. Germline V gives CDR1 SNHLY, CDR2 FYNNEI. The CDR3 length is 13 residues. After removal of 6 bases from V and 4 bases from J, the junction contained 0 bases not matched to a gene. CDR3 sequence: CASRGQGKNIQYF. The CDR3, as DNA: TGTGCCAGCAGGGGACAGGGGAAAAACATTCAGTACTTC.

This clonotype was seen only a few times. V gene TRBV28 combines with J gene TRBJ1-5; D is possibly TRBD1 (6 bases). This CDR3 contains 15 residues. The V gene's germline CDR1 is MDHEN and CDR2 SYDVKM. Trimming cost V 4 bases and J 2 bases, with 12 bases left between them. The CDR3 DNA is TGTGCCAGCAGTTCGTACAGGGTAGGCAATCAGCCCCAGCATTTT. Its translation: CASSSYRVGNQPQHF.

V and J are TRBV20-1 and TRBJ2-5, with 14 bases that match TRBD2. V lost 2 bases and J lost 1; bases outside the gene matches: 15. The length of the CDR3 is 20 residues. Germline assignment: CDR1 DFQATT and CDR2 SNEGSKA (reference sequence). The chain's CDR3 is CSARLSPTVGLAGAQETQYF. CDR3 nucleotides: TGCAGTGCTAGACTTTCCCCTACTGTGGGACTAGCGGGAGCCCAAGAGACCCAGTACTTC.

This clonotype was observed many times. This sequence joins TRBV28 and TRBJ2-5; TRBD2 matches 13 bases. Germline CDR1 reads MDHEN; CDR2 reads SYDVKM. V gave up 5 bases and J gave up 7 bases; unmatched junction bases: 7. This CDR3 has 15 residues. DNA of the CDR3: TGTGCCAGCAGTCAGGGACTAGCGGGAATAGGGACCCAGTACTTC. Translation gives CASSQGLAGIGTQYF.

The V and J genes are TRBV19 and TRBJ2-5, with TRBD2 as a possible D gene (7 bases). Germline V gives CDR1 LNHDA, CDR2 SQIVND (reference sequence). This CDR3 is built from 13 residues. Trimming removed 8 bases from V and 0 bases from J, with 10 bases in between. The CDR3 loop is CASRGADQETQYF. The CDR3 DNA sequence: TGTGCCAGTCGGGGGGCGGACCAAGAGACCCAGTACTTC.

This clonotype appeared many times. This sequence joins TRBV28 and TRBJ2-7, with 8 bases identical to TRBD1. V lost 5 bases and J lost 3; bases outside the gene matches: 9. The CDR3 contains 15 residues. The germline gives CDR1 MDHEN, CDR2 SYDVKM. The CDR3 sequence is CASSPRRGQGYEQYF. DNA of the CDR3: TGTGCCAGCAGTCCCCGACGAGGACAGGGCTACGAGCAGTACTTC.

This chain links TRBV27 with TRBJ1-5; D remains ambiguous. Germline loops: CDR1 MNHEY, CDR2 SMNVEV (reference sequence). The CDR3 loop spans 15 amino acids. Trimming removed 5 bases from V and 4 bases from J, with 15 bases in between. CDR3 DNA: TGTGCCAGCAGTCACCAGCCCCGGGGAAATCAGCCCCAGCATTTT. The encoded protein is CASSHQPRGNQPQHF.

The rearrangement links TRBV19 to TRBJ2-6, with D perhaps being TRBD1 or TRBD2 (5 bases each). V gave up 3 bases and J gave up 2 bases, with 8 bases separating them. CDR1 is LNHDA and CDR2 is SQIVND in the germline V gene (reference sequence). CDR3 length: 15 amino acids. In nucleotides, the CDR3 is TGTGCCAGTAGTATCGGGACCGCTGGGGCCAACGTCCTGACTTTC. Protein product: CASSIGTAGANVLTF. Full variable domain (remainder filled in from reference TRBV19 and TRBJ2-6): DGGITQSPKYLFRKEGQNVTLSCEQNLNHDAMYWYRQDPGQGLRLIYYSQIVNDFQKGDIAEGYSVSREKKESFPLTVTSAQKNPTAFYLCASSIGTAGANVLTFGAGSRLTVL.